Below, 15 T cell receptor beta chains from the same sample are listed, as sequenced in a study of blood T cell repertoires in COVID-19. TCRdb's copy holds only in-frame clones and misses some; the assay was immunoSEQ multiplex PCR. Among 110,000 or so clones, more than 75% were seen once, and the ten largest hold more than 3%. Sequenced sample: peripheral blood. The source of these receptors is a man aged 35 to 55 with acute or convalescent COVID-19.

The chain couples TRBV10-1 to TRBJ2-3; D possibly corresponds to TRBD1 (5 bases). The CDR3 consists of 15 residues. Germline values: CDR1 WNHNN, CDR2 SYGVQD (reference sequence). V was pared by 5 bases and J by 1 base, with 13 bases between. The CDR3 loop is CASSIGVAGTDTQYF. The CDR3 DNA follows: TGCGCCAGCAGTATAGGGGTGGCTGGCACAGATACGCAGTATTTT.

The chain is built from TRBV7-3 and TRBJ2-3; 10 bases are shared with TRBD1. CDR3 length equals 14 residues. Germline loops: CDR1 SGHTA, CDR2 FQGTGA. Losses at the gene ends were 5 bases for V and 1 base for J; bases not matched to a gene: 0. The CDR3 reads CASSGTGGTDTQYF. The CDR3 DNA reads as TGTGCCAGCAGCGGGACAGGGGGCACAGATACGCAGTATTTT.

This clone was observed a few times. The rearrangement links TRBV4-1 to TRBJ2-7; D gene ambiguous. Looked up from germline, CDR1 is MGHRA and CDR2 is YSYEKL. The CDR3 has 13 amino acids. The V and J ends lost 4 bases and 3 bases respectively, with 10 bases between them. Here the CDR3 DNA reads TGCGCCAGCAGCCGTGACACCCGCTACGAGCAGTACTTC. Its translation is CASSRDTRYEQYF.

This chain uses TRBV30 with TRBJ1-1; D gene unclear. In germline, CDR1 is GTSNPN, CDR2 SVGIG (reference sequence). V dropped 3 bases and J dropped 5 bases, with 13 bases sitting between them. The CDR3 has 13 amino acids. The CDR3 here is CAWSIRYATEAFF. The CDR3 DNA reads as TGTGCCTGGAGCATCCGGTATGCGACTGAAGCTTTCTTT.

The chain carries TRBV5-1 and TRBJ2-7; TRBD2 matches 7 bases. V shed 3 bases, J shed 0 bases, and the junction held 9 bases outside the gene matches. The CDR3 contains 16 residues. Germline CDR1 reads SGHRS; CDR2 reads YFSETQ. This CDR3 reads CASSSPPGGNSYEQYF. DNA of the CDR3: TGCGCCAGCAGCTCCCCTCCGGGGGGAAACTCCTACGAGCAGTACTTC.

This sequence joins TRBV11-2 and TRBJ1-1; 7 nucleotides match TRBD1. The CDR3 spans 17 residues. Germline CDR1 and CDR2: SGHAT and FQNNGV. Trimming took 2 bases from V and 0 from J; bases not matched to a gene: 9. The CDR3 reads CASSLRDSFAMNTEAFF. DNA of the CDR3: TGTGCCAGCAGCTTAAGGGACAGTTTCGCCATGAACACTGAAGCTTTCTTT.

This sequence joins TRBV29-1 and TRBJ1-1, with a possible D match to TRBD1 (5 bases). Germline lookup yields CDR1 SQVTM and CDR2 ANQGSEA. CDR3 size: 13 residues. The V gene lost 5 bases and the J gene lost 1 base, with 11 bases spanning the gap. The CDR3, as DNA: TGCAGCGTTCGTACCGGGGGGAACACTGAAGCTTTCTTT. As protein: CSVRTGGNTEAFF.

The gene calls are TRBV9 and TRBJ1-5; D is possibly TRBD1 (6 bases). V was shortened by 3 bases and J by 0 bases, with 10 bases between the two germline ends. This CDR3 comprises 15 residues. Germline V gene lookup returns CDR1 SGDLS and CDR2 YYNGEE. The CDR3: CASSEGHLSNQPQHF. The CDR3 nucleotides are TGTGCCAGCAGCGAGGGACACCTTAGCAATCAGCCCCAGCATTTT.

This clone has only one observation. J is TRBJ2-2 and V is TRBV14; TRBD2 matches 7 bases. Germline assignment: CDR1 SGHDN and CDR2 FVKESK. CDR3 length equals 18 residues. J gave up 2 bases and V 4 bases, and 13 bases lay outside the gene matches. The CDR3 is CASSPGGDGSGNTGELFF. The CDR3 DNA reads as TGTGCCAGCAGCCCTGGGGGGGATGGTAGCGGTAACACCGGGGAGCTGTTTTTT.

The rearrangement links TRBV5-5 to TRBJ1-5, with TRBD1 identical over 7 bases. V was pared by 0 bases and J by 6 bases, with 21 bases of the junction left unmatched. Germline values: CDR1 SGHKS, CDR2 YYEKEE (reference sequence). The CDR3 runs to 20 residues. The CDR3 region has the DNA TGTGCCAGCAGCTTGGACCGTCAACCCATGGCGACAGGGCTCTCTCAGCCCCAGCATTTT. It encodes CASSLDRQPMATGLSQPQHF. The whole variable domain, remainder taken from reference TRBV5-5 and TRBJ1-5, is DAGVTQSPTHLIKTRGQQVTLRCSPISGHKSVSWYQQVLGQGPQFIFQYYEKEERGRGNFPDRFSARQFPNYSSELNVNALLLGDSALYLCASSLDRQPMATGLSQPQHFGDGTRLSIL.

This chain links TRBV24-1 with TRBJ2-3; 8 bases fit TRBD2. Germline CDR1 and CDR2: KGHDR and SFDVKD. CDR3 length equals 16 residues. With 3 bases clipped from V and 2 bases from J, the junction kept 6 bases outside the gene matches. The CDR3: CATSDKRGRDTDTQYF. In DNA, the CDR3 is TGTGCCACCAGTGATAAGCGGGGGCGCGACACAGATACGCAGTATTTT.

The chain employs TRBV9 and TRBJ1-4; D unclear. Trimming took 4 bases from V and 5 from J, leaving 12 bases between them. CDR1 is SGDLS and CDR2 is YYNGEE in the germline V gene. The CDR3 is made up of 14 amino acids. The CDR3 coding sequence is TGTGCCAGCAGCCCCGGAGGAAGCAATGAAAAACTGTTTTTT. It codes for CASSPGGSNEKLFF.

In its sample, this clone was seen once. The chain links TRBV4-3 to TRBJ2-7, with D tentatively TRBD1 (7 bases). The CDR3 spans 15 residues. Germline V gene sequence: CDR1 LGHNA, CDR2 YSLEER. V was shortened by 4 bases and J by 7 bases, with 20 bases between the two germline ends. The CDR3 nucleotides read TGCGCCAGCAGCCGCGGGACAGCCATCTTCGGGGAGCAGTACTTC. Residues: CASSRGTAIFGEQYF.

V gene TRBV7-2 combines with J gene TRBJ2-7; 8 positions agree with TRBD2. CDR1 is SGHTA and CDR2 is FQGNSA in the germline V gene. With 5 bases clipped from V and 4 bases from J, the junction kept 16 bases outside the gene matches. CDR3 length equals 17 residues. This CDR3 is CASSGGRSGGLRYEQYF. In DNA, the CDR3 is TGTGCCAGCAGCGGGGGGCGCAGCGGGGGCCTTCGATACGAGCAGTACTTC.

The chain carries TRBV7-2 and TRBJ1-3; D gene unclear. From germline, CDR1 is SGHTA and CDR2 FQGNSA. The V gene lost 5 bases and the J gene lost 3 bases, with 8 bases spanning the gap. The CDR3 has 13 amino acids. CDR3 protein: CASSARGGNTIYF. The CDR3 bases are TGTGCCAGCAGCGCCCGGGGTGGAAACACCATATATTTT.